This TCR beta chain was found in a study of blood T cell repertoires in COVID-19. Study-level information: Material from acute and convalescent COVID-19 was sourced from the United States, Italy and Spain. PBMCs, B-cell-depleted T cells, or T cells were the source of the cDNA or gDNA that made up the material.

Original processing methods: Amplification of reference gene primers was used by the study to estimate nucleated cell counts. TCRdb's copy holds only in-frame clones and misses some; the assay was immunoSEQ multiplex PCR. V, J and clone size derive from that table, while D and trimming were established from the DNA sequence. The sample holds about 280,000 clones; 83% are singletons and the top ten take more than 8%. This CDR3 comprises 14 residues. In germline, CDR1 is SGDLS, CDR2 YYNGEE. V lost 3 bases, J lost 10 bases, and 8 bases stayed unmatched. What was sequenced was peripheral blood. This sequence was found in a woman in her 50s who had recovered from COVID-19. This rearrangement joins TRBV9 to TRBJ1-1, with 11 bases aligning to TRBD1. CDR3 coding DNA: TGTGCCAGCAGCGCGAACCGGGACAGGGGGACAGCTTTCTTT. Translating gives CASSANRDRGTAFF.